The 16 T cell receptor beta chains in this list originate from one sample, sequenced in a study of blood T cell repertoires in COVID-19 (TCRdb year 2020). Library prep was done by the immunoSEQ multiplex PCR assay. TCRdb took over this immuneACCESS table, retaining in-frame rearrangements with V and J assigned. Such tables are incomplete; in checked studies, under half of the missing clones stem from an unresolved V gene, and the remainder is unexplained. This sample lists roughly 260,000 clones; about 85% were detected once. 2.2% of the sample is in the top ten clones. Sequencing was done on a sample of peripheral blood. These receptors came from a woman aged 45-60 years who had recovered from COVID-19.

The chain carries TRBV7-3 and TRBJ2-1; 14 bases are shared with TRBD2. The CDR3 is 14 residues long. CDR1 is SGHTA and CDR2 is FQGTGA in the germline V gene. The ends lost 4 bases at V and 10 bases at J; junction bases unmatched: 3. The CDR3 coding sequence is TGTGCCAGCAGCTCCGGACTAGCGGGAGGCGAGCAGTTCTTC. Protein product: CASSSGLAGGEQFF.

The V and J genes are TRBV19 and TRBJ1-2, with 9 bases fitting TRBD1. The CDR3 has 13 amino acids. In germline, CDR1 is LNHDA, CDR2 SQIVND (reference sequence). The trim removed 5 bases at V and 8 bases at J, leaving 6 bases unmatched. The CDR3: CASSERTGGGYTF. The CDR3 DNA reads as TGTGCCAGTAGTGAGCGAACAGGGGGCGGCTACACCTTC.

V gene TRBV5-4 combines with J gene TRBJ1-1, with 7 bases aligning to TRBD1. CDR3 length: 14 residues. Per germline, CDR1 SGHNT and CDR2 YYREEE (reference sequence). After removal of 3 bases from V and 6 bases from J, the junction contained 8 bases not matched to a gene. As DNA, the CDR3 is TGTGCCAGCAGCTCCAAACGACAGGGACCTGAAGCTTTCTTT. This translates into CASSSKRQGPEAFF. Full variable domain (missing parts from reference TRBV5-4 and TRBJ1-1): ETGVTQSPTHLIKTRGQQVTLRCSSQSGHNTVSWYQQALGQGPQFIFQYYREEENGRGNFPPRFSGLQFPNYSSELNVNALELDDSALYLCASSSKRQGPEAFFGQGTRLTVV.

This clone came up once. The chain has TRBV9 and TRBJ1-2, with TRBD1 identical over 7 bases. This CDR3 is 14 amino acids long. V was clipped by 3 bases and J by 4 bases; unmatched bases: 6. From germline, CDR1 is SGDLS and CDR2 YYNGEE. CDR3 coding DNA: TGTGCCAGCAGCGGATCGACAGGGCCCTATGGCTACACCTTC. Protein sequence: CASSGSTGPYGYTF.

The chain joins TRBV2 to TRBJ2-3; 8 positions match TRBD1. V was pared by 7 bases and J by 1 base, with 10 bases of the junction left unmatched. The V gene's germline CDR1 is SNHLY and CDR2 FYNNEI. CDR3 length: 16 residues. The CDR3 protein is CASIAWRGQGTDTQYF. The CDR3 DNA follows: TGTGCCAGCATCGCATGGCGGGGACAGGGCACAGATACGCAGTATTTT.

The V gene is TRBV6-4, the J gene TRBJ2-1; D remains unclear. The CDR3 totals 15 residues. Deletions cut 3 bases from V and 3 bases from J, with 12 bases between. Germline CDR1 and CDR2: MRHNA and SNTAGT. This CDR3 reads CASSEEVGSYNEQFF. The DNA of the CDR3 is TGTGCCAGCAGTGAGGAAGTGGGCAGCTACAATGAGCAGTTCTTC.

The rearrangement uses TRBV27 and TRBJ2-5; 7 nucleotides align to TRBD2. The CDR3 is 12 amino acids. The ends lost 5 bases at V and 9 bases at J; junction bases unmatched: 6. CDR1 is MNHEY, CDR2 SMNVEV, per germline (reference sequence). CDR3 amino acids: CASSPSGLAQYF. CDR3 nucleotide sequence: TGTGCCAGCAGTCCTAGCGGCCTAGCCCAGTACTTC.

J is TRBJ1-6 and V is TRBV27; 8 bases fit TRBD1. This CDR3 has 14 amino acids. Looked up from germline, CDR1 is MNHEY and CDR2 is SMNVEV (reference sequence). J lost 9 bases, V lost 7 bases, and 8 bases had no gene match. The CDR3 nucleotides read TGTGCCAGCACCCAGGGGGCGAGCCGTTCACCCCTCCACTTT. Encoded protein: CASTQGASRSPLHF.

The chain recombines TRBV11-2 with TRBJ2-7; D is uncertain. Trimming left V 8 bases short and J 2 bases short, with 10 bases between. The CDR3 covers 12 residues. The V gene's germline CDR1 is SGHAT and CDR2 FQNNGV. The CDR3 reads CASLTDTYEQYF. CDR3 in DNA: TGTGCCAGCCTCACTGATACCTACGAGCAGTACTTC.

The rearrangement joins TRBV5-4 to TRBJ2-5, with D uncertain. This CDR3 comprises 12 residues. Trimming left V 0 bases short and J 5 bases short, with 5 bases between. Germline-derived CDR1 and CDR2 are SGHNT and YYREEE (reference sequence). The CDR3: CASSLDRETQYF. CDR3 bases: TGTGCCAGCAGCTTGGATCGGGAGACCCAGTACTTC. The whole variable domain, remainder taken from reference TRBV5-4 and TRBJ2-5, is ETGVTQSPTHLIKTRGQQVTLRCSSQSGHNTVSWYQQALGQGPQFIFQYYREEENGRGNFPPRFSGLQFPNYSSELNVNALELDDSALYLCASSLDRETQYFGPGTRLLVL.

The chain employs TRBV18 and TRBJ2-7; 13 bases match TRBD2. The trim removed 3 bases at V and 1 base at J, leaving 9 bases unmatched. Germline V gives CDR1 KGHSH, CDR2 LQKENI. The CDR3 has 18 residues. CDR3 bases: TGTGCCAGCTCACCGCAACCGGGACTAGCGGGAACTTCCTACGAGCAGTACTTC. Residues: CASSPQPGLAGTSYEQYF.

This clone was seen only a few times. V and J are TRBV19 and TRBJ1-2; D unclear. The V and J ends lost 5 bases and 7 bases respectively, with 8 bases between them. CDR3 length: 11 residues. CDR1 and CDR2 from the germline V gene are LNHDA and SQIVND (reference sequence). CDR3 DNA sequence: TGTGCCAGTAGTTCACTACCTGGCTACACCTTC. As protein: CASSSLPGYTF.

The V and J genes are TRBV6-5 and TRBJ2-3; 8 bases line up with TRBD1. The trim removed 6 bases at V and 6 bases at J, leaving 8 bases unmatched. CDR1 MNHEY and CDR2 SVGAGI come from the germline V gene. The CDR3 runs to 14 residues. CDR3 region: CASRGQDFWDTQYF. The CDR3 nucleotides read TGTGCCAGCAGGGGACAGGATTTTTGGGATACGCAGTATTTT.

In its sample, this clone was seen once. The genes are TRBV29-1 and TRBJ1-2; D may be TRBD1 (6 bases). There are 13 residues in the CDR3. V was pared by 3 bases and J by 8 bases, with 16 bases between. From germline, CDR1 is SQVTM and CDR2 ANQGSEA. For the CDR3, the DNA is TGCAGCGTTGAGTCGGGACAAGGGTGGGGCTACACCTTC. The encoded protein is CSVESGQGWGYTF.

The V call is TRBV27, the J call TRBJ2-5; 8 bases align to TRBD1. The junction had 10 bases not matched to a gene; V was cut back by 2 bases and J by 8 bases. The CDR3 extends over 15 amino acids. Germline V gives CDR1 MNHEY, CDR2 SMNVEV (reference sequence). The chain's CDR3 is CASSLEGATGGTQYF. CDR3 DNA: TGTGCCAGCAGTTTAGAGGGGGCAACAGGGGGAACCCAGTACTTC.

The CDR3 DNA reads as TGTGCCAGCAGCGAACCCGCCGGTGAGCGGGAGGCTGTAGATACGCAGTATTTT. As protein: CASSEPAGEREAVDTQYF. This chain links TRBV2 with TRBJ2-3; 9 nucleotides match TRBD2. The V segment lost 6 bases and the J segment 5 bases; nucleotides outside the gene matches: 18. The germline gives CDR1 SNHLY, CDR2 FYNNEI. The CDR3 runs 18 residues.